The rows below give T cell receptor beta chains drawn from one sample of a study of cytomegalovirus exposure and HLA in healthy donors. Assay used: immunoSEQ multiplex PCR; TCRdb lists only in-frame clones, some missing. The sample consists of under 200,000 clones, about 72% of them appearing once. Sequenced input: PBMCs. Source of these receptors: a girl aged 5 to 17 in good health and CMV-seronegative. Each CDR3 is given with its conserved first and last residue. D genes are given only for firm matches. Clone size, where shown, is once, few, many, or a class for clones that have expanded.

TRBD1	TRBJ2-7	15	TRBV15	NA	CATSRPGQGSREQYF	TGTGCCACCAGCAGACCGGGACAGGGGTCCCGCGAGCAGTACTTC
NA	TRBJ1-2	15	TRBV9	NA	CASSPAGQINYGYTF	TGTGCCAGCAGCCCCGCCGGACAGATAAACTATGGCTACACCTTC
NA	TRBJ1-5	14	TRBV6-1	NA	CAVGRAARNQPQHF	TGTGCCGTGGGGAGAGCAGCCCGCAATCAGCCCCAGCATTTT
TRBD2	TRBJ2-1	16	TRBV7-8	NA	CASSIDRGGEDNEQFF	TGTGCCAGCAGCATAGATCGGGGGGGCGAGGACAATGAGCAGTTCTTC
TRBD1	TRBJ2-2	16	TRBV6-1	NA	CASSASASGGGGELFF	TGTGCCAGCAGTGCGTCAGCTTCAGGGGGCGGCGGGGAGCTGTTTTTT
NA	TRBJ2-7	15	TRBV9	few	CASSASGQGPYEQYF	TGTGCCAGCAGCGCTTCGGGACAAGGTCCCTACGAGCAGTACTTC
TRBD2	TRBJ2-1	16	TRBV18	NA	CASSPLLAGAYNEQFF	TGTGCCAGCTCACCCCTTCTAGCGGGGGCCTACAATGAGCAGTTCTTC
NA	TRBJ2-3	15	TRBV5-1	NA	CASSLAGAFTDTQYF	TGCGCCAGCAGCTTGGCAGGGGCCTTCACAGATACGCAGTATTTT
NA	TRBJ2-7	11	TRBV29-1	NA	CSVQGSYEQYF	TGCAGCGTGCAGGGGTCCTACGAGCAGTACTTC
TRBD1	TRBJ2-5	15	TRBV18	NA	CASSPQGQGLETQYF	TGTGCCAGCTCACCGCAGGGACAGGGTTTGGAGACCCAGTACTTC
TRBD2	TRBJ2-5	15	TRBV6-1	few	CASSDITGGVETQYF	TGTGCCAGCAGTGACATCACGGGGGGGGTAGAGACCCAGTACTTC
NA	TRBJ1-1	12	TRBV12-5	NA	CASGLRSGEPFF	TGTGCTAGTGGTTTGCGGAGCGGGGAGCCTTTCTTT
TRBD1	TRBJ2-5	15	TRBV15	few	CATSRSGQGAETQYF	TGTGCCACCAGCAGATCTGGTCAGGGGGCGGAGACCCAGTACTTC
NA	TRBJ1-2	15	TRBV6-6	NA	CASTAKVDRSYGYTF	TGTGCCAGCACTGCAAAAGTGGACAGATCCTATGGCTACACCTTC
NA	TRBJ1-1	12	TRBV6-5	NA	CASSSGVAEAFF	TGTGCCAGCAGTTCCGGGGTGGCTGAAGCTTTCTTT
NA	TRBJ2-5	15	TRBV6-1	NA	CASSELFGLQETQYF	TGTGCCAGCAGTGAACTATTTGGACTGCAAGAGACCCAGTACTTC
TRBD2	TRBJ2-1	14	TRBV30	NA	CAWSRGGSYNEQFF	TGTGCCTGGAGCCGGGGGGGCTCCTACAATGAGCAGTTCTTC
TRBD2	TRBJ2-3	16	TRBV9	NA	CASSVDGLAGTDTQYF	TGTGCCAGCAGCGTAGACGGACTAGCGGGGACAGATACGCAGTATTTT
NA	TRBJ2-7	13	TRBV5-5	NA	CASSLIQGYEQYF	TGTGCCAGCAGCTTGATACAGGGCTACGAGCAGTACTTC
TRBD1	TRBJ1-1	12	TRBV25-1	NA	CASSGQGGEAFF	TGTGCCAGCAGCGGGCAGGGGGGCGAAGCTTTCTTT
NA	TRBJ1-6	14	TRBV6-1	few	CASSGAPGNSPLHF	TGTGCCAGCAGTGGAGCCCCAGGGAATTCACCCCTCCACTTT
NA	TRBJ1-2	14	TRBV6-5	few	CASSYAGPNYGYTF	TGTGCCAGCAGTTACGCAGGGCCTAACTATGGCTACACCTTC
TRBD1	TRBJ1-6	14	TRBV27	NA	CASAGGAYNSPLHF	TGTGCCAGCGCAGGGGGCGCTTATAATTCACCCCTCCACTTT
NA	TRBJ2-3	15	TRBV5-1	NA	CASSLALWQSDTQYF	TGCGCCAGCAGCTTGGCCCTCTGGCAGTCAGATACGCAGTATTTT
NA	TRBJ1-3	14	TRBV6-5	few	CASKGGSSGNTIYF	TGTGCCAGCAAGGGGGGGAGCTCTGGAAACACCATATATTTT
TRBD1	TRBJ1-5	15	TRBV4-1	few	CASSELQGAYQPQHF	TGCGCCAGCAGCGAACTACAGGGGGCGTACCAGCCCCAGCATTTT
NA	TRBJ2-2	17	TRBV7-9	NA	CASSLLPTGSATGELFF	TGTGCCAGCAGCTTACTTCCTACAGGGTCGGCCACCGGGGAGCTGTTTTTT
NA	TRBJ1-4	11	TRBV5-4	NA	CASSLGGDITF	TGTGCCAGCAGCCTCGGGGGGGACATCACTTTT
NA	TRBJ1-2	14	TRBV9	NA	CASSVAGGGGGYTF	TGTGCCAGCAGCGTAGCTGGCGGGGGCGGTGGCTACACCTTC
NA	TRBJ2-3	16	TRBV27	NA	CASSPTRGGATDTQYF	TGTGCCAGCAGTCCCACGCGTGGGGGGGCCACAGATACGCAGTATTTT
TRBD1	TRBJ2-7	14	TRBV6-5	few	CASSAADRGYEQYF	TGTGCCAGCAGCGCCGCTGACAGGGGGTACGAGCAGTACTTC
TRBD1	TRBJ1-1	15	TRBV6-6	NA	CASSNRQGENTEAFF	TGTGCCAGCAGTAACCGACAGGGAGAGAACACTGAAGCTTTCTTT
NA	TRBJ1-3	15	TRBV4-1	NA	CASSQVSQGTDTIYF	TGCGCCAGCAGCCAAGTGTCACAGGGAACAGACACCATATATTTT
TRBD2	TRBJ2-1	15	TRBV6-1	few	CASLPTSGGAYEQFF	TGTGCCAGCCTCCCCACTAGCGGGGGGGCCTATGAGCAGTTCTTC
NA	TRBJ1-1	14	TRBV19	NA	CASRVGEGNTEAFF	TGTGCCAGTAGGGTTGGGGAGGGGAACACTGAAGCTTTCTTT
NA	TRBJ1-1	13	TRBV27	NA	CASSLAGYTEAFF	TGTGCCAGCAGTTTAGCGGGGTACACTGAAGCTTTCTTT
NA	TRBJ2-7	14	TRBV7-9	NA	CASSSLGTSYEQYF	TGTGCCAGCAGCTCCCTAGGCACATCCTACGAGCAGTACTTC
TRBD1	TRBJ2-3	15	TRBV15	NA	CATSLDRGVRDTQYF	TGTGCCACCAGTTTGGACAGGGGCGTCCGGGATACGCAGTATTTT
TRBD1	TRBJ2-3	14	TRBV7-9	NA	CASSFGTVADTQYF	TGTGCCAGCAGCTTCGGGACAGTGGCAGATACGCAGTATTTT
NA	TRBJ1-5	12	TRBV30	NA	CAWSAVDQPQHF	TGTGCCTGGAGTGCGGTCGATCAGCCCCAGCATTTT
TRBD1	TRBJ2-7	15	TRBV7-3	few	CASSPGDRVSYEQYF	TGTGCCAGCAGCCCCGGGGACAGGGTATCCTACGAGCAGTACTTC
NA	TRBJ1-2	11	TRBV20-1	NA	CSARREPGYTF	TGCAGTGCCCGGAGAGAACCTGGCTACACCTTC
NA	TRBJ1-2	15	TRBV5-8	few	CASSPTAALNYGYTF	TGTGCCAGCAGCCCAACAGCGGCCTTAAACTATGGCTACACCTTC
NA	TRBJ1-6	10	TRBV5-4	NA	CASLFSPLHF	TGTGCCTCCCTTTTTTCACCCCTCCACTTT
NA	TRBJ1-4	12	TRBV28	NA	CASSLPTGIIFF	TGTGCCAGCAGTTTACCAACAGGGATAATATTTTTT
TRBD2	TRBJ2-7	14	TRBV10-3	NA	CAISESRSGDEQYF	TGTGCCATCAGTGAGTCGCGGAGCGGGGACGAGCAGTACTTC
NA	TRBJ2-7	15	TRBV6-6	NA	CASNPSNLGRNEQYF	TGTGCCAGCAATCCTTCGAATCTGGGGCGGAACGAGCAGTACTTC